The 17 T cell receptor beta chains presented below share a single source sample, sequenced in a study of blood T cell repertoires in COVID-19. Clones were sequenced by immunoSEQ multiplex PCR, and TCRdb holds only the in-frame ones, with some missing. The data contain under 85,000 clones, around 80% of them seen just once; the ten biggest clones take up approximately 15%. The sample comprised peripheral blood. These receptors were collected from a man older than 75 with acute or convalescent COVID-19.

The J gene is TRBJ2-2, the V gene TRBV7-2; TRBD1 is a possible D gene (6 bases). V shed 2 bases and J shed 5 bases, with 12 bases lying between them. From germline, CDR1 is SGHTA and CDR2 FQGNSA. There are 15 residues in the CDR3. The CDR3 here is CASSLTGTVTGELFF. The CDR3 DNA reads as TGTGCCAGCAGCTTAACAGGGACGGTGACCGGGGAGCTGTTTTTT. The full variable domain, completed using reference TRBV7-2 and TRBJ2-2, is GAGVSQSPSNKVTEKGKDVELRCDPISGHTALYWYRQSLGQGLEFLIYFQGNSAPDKSGLPSDRFSAERTGGSVSTLTIQRTQQEDSAVYLCASSLTGTVTGELFFGEGSRLTVL.

CDR3 region: CASSPRGDGELFF. The CDR3 DNA reads as TGTGCCAGCAGCCCCCGGGGAGACGGGGAGCTGTTTTTT. The chain carries TRBV5-6 and TRBJ2-2, with TRBD2 as a possible D gene (5 bases). V lost 4 bases and J 7 bases, leaving 11 bases between the germline ends. Per the germline V gene, CDR1 is SGHDT and CDR2 is YYEEEE. The CDR3 runs 13 residues.

J is TRBJ2-7 and V is TRBV7-8; 14 nucleotides line up with TRBD2. The CDR3 is 15 residues long. V was clipped by 5 bases and J by 3 bases; unmatched bases: 3. Germline CDR1 is SGHVS and CDR2 is FQNEAQ. The CDR3 protein is CASSLGTSGSYEQYF. The CDR3 DNA follows: TGTGCCAGCAGCCTGGGGACTAGCGGGAGCTACGAGCAGTACTTC.

This clone was observed a handful of times. CDR3 nucleotide sequence: TGTGCCAGCAGCCCACAGGATTACAATCAGCCCCAGCATTTT. This encodes CASSPQDYNQPQHF. The rearrangement links TRBV9 to TRBJ1-5; D is perhaps TRBD1 (5 bases). Per the germline V gene, CDR1 is SGDLS and CDR2 is YYNGEE. The CDR3 totals 14 residues. The V end lost 4 bases, the J end lost 3 bases, and 11 bases lay between the germline ends.

This clone was picked up one time. CDR3 nucleotides: TGTGCCAGCCAGCAGGGGGCGGGCGGCTACACCTTC. Amino acid sequence: CASQQGAGGYTF. The J gene is TRBJ1-2, the V gene TRBV6-6, with TRBD1 matching 8 bases. In germline, CDR1 is MNHNY, CDR2 SVGAGI (reference sequence). This CDR3 contains 12 residues. V lost 8 bases to trimming and J lost 8 bases; unmatched junction nucleotides: 7.

The rearrangement links TRBV24-1 to TRBJ1-2, with D possibly being TRBD1 (5 bases). The CDR3 has 15 amino acids. Germline values: CDR1 KGHDR, CDR2 SFDVKD. The germline V and J ends were trimmed by 5 bases and 2 bases, with 14 bases remaining between them. The DNA of the CDR3 is TGTGCCACCAGTGCAGCAGGGATAGGAAACTATGGCTACACCTTC. This sequence encodes CATSAAGIGNYGYTF.

This chain joins TRBV3-1 (or the pseudogene TRBV3-2) and TRBJ1-2; no firm D call. With 2 bases removed from V and 4 bases from J, the gap between germline ends came to 17 bases. The CDR3 sequence is 16 residues long. The V gene's germline CDR1 is LGHDT and CDR2 YNNKEL (reference sequence). In DNA form, the CDR3 reads TGTGCCAGCAGCCAATATTACCAGGCCAACATCTATGGCTACACCTTC. Translated, it gives CASSQYYQANIYGYTF.

The chain is built from TRBV5-1 and TRBJ1-3, with 9 bases aligning to TRBD1. Germline V CDR1 and CDR2: SGHRS, YFSETQ. The CDR3 spans 17 residues. V gave up 3 bases and J gave up 4 bases; unmatched junction bases: 11. The DNA for the CDR3 is TGCGCCAGCAGCTCGACCGGGACAGGGTCCCGAGGAAACACCATATATTTT. Protein product: CASSSTGTGSRGNTIYF.

This chain joins TRBV28 and TRBJ2-1; D possibly corresponds to TRBD1 (6 bases). V was shortened by 4 bases and J by 4 bases, with 20 bases between the two germline ends. CDR3 length: 17 amino acids. Germline V gives CDR1 MDHEN, CDR2 SYDVKM. The CDR3 loop reads CASSSSGTPRGYNEQFF. CDR3 DNA: TGTGCCAGCAGTTCCTCCGGGACACCCAGAGGGTACAATGAGCAGTTCTTC.

The chain recombines TRBV6-2 or TRBV6-3 with TRBJ1-5; 7 bases fit TRBD1. Per the germline V gene, CDR1 is MNHEY and CDR2 is SVGEGT. CDR3 length equals 15 residues. The V segment lost 0 bases and the J segment 1 base; nucleotides outside the gene matches: 0. The CDR3 loop reads CASSYSQGSNQPQHF. The CDR3 nucleotides are TGTGCCAGCAGTTACTCACAGGGGAGCAATCAGCCCCAGCATTTT.

This clone was detected only once. The chain recombines TRBV2 with TRBJ1-2, with D perhaps TRBD1 (5 bases). V was shortened by 5 bases and J by 1 base, with 8 bases between the two germline ends. This CDR3 is built from 13 residues. Germline V gene data show CDR1 as SNHLY and CDR2 as FYNNEI. In DNA form, the CDR3 reads TGTGCCAGCAGTACGGGACTTAACTATGGCTACACCTTC. Translation gives CASSTGLNYGYTF.

The rearrangement uses TRBV5-4 and TRBJ1-1, with D perhaps TRBD1 (5 bases). There are 12 residues in the CDR3. From germline, CDR1 is SGHNT and CDR2 YYREEE (reference sequence). The V gene lost 0 bases and the J gene lost 11 bases, with 11 bases spanning the gap. Here the CDR3 DNA reads TGTGCCAGCAGCTTGGTAAAGGGGCGGGCTTTCTTT. Encoded protein: CASSLVKGRAFF. Full variable domain (rest looked up from reference TRBV5-4 and TRBJ1-1): ETGVTQSPTHLIKTRGQQVTLRCSSQSGHNTVSWYQQALGQGPQFIFQYYREEENGRGNFPPRFSGLQFPNYSSELNVNALELDDSALYLCASSLVKGRAFFGQGTRLTVV.

The chain is built from TRBV24-1 and TRBJ2-5, with 7 positions matching TRBD1. This CDR3 is built from 15 residues. Trimming removed 4 bases from V and 5 bases from J; junction bases left unmatched: 9. CDR1 and CDR2 from the germline V gene are KGHDR and SFDVKD. CDR3 loop: CATSDRDRAGETQYF. CDR3 in DNA: TGTGCCACCAGTGACCGTGACAGGGCGGGCGAGACCCAGTACTTC.

This chain uses TRBV6-5 with TRBJ2-2; 9 nucleotides match TRBD1. Germline CDR1 and CDR2: MNHEY and SVGAGI. The V segment lost 6 bases and the J segment 5 bases; nucleotides outside the gene matches: 7. CDR3 length: 15 amino acids. CDR3 sequence (DNA): TGTGCCAGCAGCACCGGGACAGGGAGGACCGGGGAGCTGTTTTTT. Translated: CASSTGTGRTGELFF.

The CDR3 spells CASSLRGGLFRYEQYF. CDR3 DNA sequence: TGTGCCAGCAGCCTTCGGGGGGGCTTGTTCCGCTACGAGCAGTACTTC. The chain combines TRBV14 with TRBJ2-7, with TRBD2 matching over 8 bases. V shed 4 bases, J shed 3 bases, and the junction held 11 bases outside the gene matches. The CDR3 has 16 amino acids. Germline V gene data show CDR1 as SGHDN and CDR2 as FVKESK.

The chain uses TRBV18 and TRBJ2-7, with D perhaps TRBD2 (6 bases). The CDR3 loop spans 15 amino acids. V lost 3 bases and J 1 base, leaving 13 bases between the germline ends. Germline CDR1 reads KGHSH; CDR2 reads LQKENI. CDR3 bases: TGTGCCAGCTCACCCCCTGCCGGGGGTTCCTACGAGCAGTACTTC. This gives the protein CASSPPAGGSYEQYF.

This clone was observed once. The rearrangement joins TRBV5-4 to TRBJ2-6; the D gene is possibly TRBD2 (5 bases). Trimming took off 0 bases at V and 0 bases at J, with 10 bases between the two ends. This CDR3 is 17 amino acids long. Germline values: CDR1 SGHNT, CDR2 YYREEE (reference sequence). In nucleotides, the CDR3 is TGTGCCAGCAGCTTGGTTCGGGGAATCTCTGGGGCCAACGTCCTGACTTTC. Translated, it gives CASSLVRGISGANVLTF. The variable domain in full, completed from reference TRBV5-4 and TRBJ2-6, reads ETGVTQSPTHLIKTRGQQVTLRCSSQSGHNTVSWYQQALGQGPQFIFQYYREEENGRGNFPPRFSGLQFPNYSSELNVNALELDDSALYLCASSLVRGISGANVLTFGAGSRLTVL.